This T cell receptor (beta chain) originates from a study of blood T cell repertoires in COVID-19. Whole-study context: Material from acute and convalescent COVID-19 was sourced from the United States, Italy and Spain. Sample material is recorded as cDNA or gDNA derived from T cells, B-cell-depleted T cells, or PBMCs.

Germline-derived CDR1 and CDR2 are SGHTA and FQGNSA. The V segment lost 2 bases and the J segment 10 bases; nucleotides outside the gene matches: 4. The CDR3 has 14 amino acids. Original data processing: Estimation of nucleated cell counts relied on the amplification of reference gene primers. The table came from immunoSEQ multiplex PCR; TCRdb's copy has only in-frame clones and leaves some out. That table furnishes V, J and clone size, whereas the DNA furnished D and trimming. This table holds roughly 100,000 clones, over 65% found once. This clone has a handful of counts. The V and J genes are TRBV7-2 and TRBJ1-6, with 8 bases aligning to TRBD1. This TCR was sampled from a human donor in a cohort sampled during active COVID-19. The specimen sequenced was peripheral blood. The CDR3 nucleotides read TGTGCCAGCAGCTTATTGGACAGGGAATCACCCCTCCACTTT. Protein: CASSLLDRESPLHF.